The TCR beta chain described here comes from a study of blood T cells in healthy people across ages. Study as a whole: Researchers report that template switching captured about one barcoded beta molecule per two T cells.

Study-wide findings and caveats: Roughly linear age-related decline in beta diversity appeared, significant by age 40. Underestimates were what the diversity estimates from one million T cells were considered to be.

Worth noting for this clonotype: What it binds is unknown.

It was with a sample-barcoded 5' primer and a J-beta primer mix that a second PCR of roughly 7 to 12 cycles was run. The template-switch adaptor was a 5' adaptor with 12 random nucleotides. It tagged each cDNA molecule. TCRdb recomputed calls from the 5' RACE reads with MiXCR, one row per CDR3 protein. Among under 1,000,000 distinct CDR3 sequences listed, about 45% were seen once. V gave up 5 bases and J gave up 0 bases, with 13 bases separating them. The CDR3 spans 15 residues. CDR1 is MGHRA, CDR2 YSYEKL, per germline. V and J are TRBV4-1 and TRBJ2-5, with D possibly being TRBD1 (6 bases). Sequencing was carried out using blood. This TCR was recovered from a man at least 80 years old in good health. The CDR3 region is CASSFRNRDQETQYF. For the CDR3, the DNA is TGCGCCAGCAGCTTCCGAAACAGGGACCAAGAGACCCAGTACTTC.